This TCR beta chain was identified in a study of T cells after yellow fever vaccination. TCRdb re-called the 5' RACE reads through MiXCR, storing one row per CDR3 protein. The data show a few hundred thousand distinct CDR3 sequences, roughly 8.3% seen once. The V gene's germline CDR1 is SGHAT and CDR2 FQNNGV. The V and J ends lost 0 bases and 0 bases, in that order; junction bases with no gene match: 10. CDR3 length: 18 residues. The source material was PBMCs, sampled 45 days after the first yellow fever vaccination. The chain links TRBV11-2 to TRBJ2-7, with TRBD2 matching 8 bases. This clonotype was sampled from a man between 18 and 29 years old who received the YFV17D yellow fever vaccine. The CDR3 DNA reads as TGTGCCAGCAGCTTAGAAAATTTAGCGGGGTTAATCTCCTACGAGCAGTACGTC. This codes for CASSLENLAGLISYEQYV.